This entry concerns a single T cell receptor beta chain. Its antigen remains unidentified. Base-call qualities are not available, and no considerably larger clone is one nucleotide away. From cysteine to phenylalanine, the CDR3 is 14 amino acids long. Just the 42-base CDR3 DNA is kept, in frame starting at base 1. The germline V gene yields LGHNT for CDR1 and FRNRAP for CDR2. V lost 0 bases and J lost 3 bases; the stretch between them is 8 bases long. Libraries came from the immunoSEQ multiplex PCR assay. A mixture of 60 forward primers for TCR Vbeta segments and 13 reverse primers for TCR Jbeta segments was used in the multiplex PCR. The CDR3 region of rearranged TCR beta genes was amplified from genomic DNA with a multiplex PCR assay. The Illumina HiSeq System was used to sequence the amplified TCR beta libraries as 87-base-pair reads. Per the authors' processing: In a later analysis, some 80 million unique TCR beta chains were counted across the 500 to 850 repertoires, and roughly 10 million of these chains were shared by at least two donors. A nearest-neighbor algorithm error-corrected the raw reads and collapsed the reads into unique sequences, merging closely related sequences to remove PCR and sequencing errors. V, D and J gene segments were assigned by aligning CDR3 sequences to IMGT reference sequences. Each retained sequence needed at least a six-nucleotide match to both a V gene segment and a J gene segment. Rearrangements were called productive when the CDR3 lacked stop codons and stayed in frame with V and J; all others were non-productive. CDR3 was defined according to IMGT convention as the region running from the second conserved V-encoded cysteine to the conserved J-encoded phenylalanine. The earlier analysis of a few hundred of the donors excluded sequences that lacked an unambiguous match to a single V gene segment. In an earlier analysis of about 590 of the donors, a V segment was called functional when productive rearrangements were above 56.7%, and segregating when the standard deviation between donors exceeded 5%. A statistical classification framework was built for diagnosing cytomegalovirus status from the catalog of TCR beta chain sequences. V and J gene assignment, in a later analysis, came from comparing TCR nucleotide sequences with IMGT/GENE-DB human TR gene sequences. In a later analysis, CDR3 sequences and most-parsimonious VDJ recombination scenarios were assigned using the TCRdist pipeline. A later analysis defined each TCR beta chain by its CDR3 amino acid sequence plus V-gene family, and excluded reads lacking a unique V-gene family. In a later analysis, around 650 highly shared, low-generation-probability nucleotide sequences were removed to address suspected cross-contamination and a sequencing artifact. In a later analysis, a clonal expansion index for each public chain was calculated from normalized within-repertoire ranks of inferred template counts. In a later analysis, generation probabilities were computed using a VDJ recombination model fitted to out-of-frame rearrangements, and the results were checked against IGoR. In a later analysis, TCR-TCR, TCR-HLA and TCR-CMV co-occurrence was scored with hypergeometric tests, and a repertoire-size bias correction was applied to TCR pairs. In a later analysis, false discovery rates were estimated by permuting HLA or CMV assignments 20 times. In a later analysis, co-occurring TCRs were grouped using DBSCAN, and TCRdist sequence similarity was added for clustering within HLA-allele-positive subsets. For co-occurrence clustering, repertoires with fewer than 30,000 or more than 120,000 public chains were excluded, along with a handful of repertoires with anomalous nucleotide sharing. In TCRdb, the immuneACCESS table is reduced to in-frame sequences with V and J assigned. These tables do not hold every clone; where another copy was compared, an unresolved V gene accounts for under half, and the others remain unexplained. Clone size and V and J calls were adopted from that table, with D and trimming inferred from the DNA. This sample lists some 200,000 clones; less than 85% were detected once. The ten largest clones take up 0.2% to 0.25% of the sample.

The cohort consisted of some 730 healthy bone marrow donors. At the time of sampling, every cohort member was nominally healthy, though immune exposures that went unrecorded were likely present. The donor tested CMV seronegative, placing the donor among the 350 to 400 seronegative members of the cohort. A peripheral blood sample was collected from each donor, and TCR beta sequencing was performed on peripheral blood mononuclear cells. Genomic DNA was extracted from the blood cell samples with the Qiagen DNeasy Blood Extraction Kit. This specimen comes from a study of cytomegalovirus exposure and HLA in healthy donors (TCRdb year 2017). Turning to the overall study: An earlier analysis of several hundred of the donors reported around 280 Gb of sequence data and 95 million to 120 million unique TCR beta sequences obtained from about 179 million T cells. Genome-wide SNP genotypes for about 65% of the roughly 700 donors were used in a later genetic analysis, which treated that subset as a discovery cohort. Among some 410 genotyped donors of the cohort, an average of approximately 220,000 unique TCR beta nucleotide sequences was sequenced per donor, of which about 20% were non-productive. An earlier analysis of a few hundred of the donors applied high-throughput TCR beta sequencing to assess whether each TCR beta V gene segment acted as functional or pseudogenic. Approximately 310 gigabases of sequencing data and approximately 80 million unique TCR sequences were included in an early release covering about 620 HLA-typed donors. In the later analysis, no new phenotypic data were used to find candidate immune exposures; instead, reliance was placed on TCR beta sequences and their occurrence across donors. A later analysis re-analyzed previously published TCR beta repertoires from roughly 600 donors and added high-resolution HLA genotyping to study TCR occurrence patterns. Typing coverage varied by locus: roughly 629-630 donors for A, B, C, DRB1 and DQB1; approximately 500 for DQA1; about 600 for DPA1; approximately 470 for DPB1. In addition to the first cohort of 666 subjects, a separate validation cohort of 130 or so different subjects was used. Because of strong linkage in the cohort, roughly five DR-DQ haplotypes were treated as single units for association and clustering. The genetic ancestry cluster associated with self-reported Caucasian donors included around four fifths of the roughly 400 genotyped donors. The study aimed to test whether signatures of past pathogen exposure could be identified by cataloging public T cell receptors. To predict cytomegalovirus infection status, the study brought together high-throughput TCR immunosequencing, statistical association of individual TCRs with disease status, and machine learning. All discovery cohort repertoires had been generated using a single sequencing platform. The study profiled the T cell repertoires of about 640 subjects by immunosequencing and related them to cytomegalovirus serostatus. HLA typing included class I and class II loci at four-digit resolution. Alongside the repertoire data, information on donor age, sex, ethnicity and CMV serostatus was compiled. Summary of the overall study and its limitations: Immune exposure information for the cohort was limited to CMV serostatus. A further reported finding was that TCR beta sequences accurately predicted the HLA-A and HLA-B alleles for most subjects in the first cohort. A cluster of highly shared sequence variants was judged likely to represent a technical artifact of the sequencing pipeline. The authors suggested that the approach could potentially be generalized to other disease states and immunological phenotypes. In a later analysis, most CMV-associated TCR beta chains were found to appear HLA-restricted, with HLA associations seemingly driven largely by CMV exposure. Broadly in line with IMGT annotations, most TCR beta V segments showed up in productive rearrangements about 87% or about 30% of the time in an earlier analysis of a few hundred of the donors. The classifier was reported to diagnose cytomegalovirus status with high specificity and sensitivity in both the original and validation cohorts. According to a later analysis, TCR association rates differed among HLA loci, with DRB1 alleles showing the most associated TCRs and HLA-C alleles showing the fewest. Because the 87-base-pair reads could not distinguish some IMGT-functional V segments, including TRBV6-2 and TRBV6-3, those segments were excluded. V-gene and J-gene trimming of TCR beta chains was associated with a missense DCLRE1C variant in a later genetic analysis, and the association was replicated in an independent cohort. Sequencing depth was assumed to be roughly uniform across donors in the presence/absence analyses, though that assumption may not hold. Correlated functional status among segregating V segments might reflect linkage disequilibrium, but an unknown experimental factor could not be ruled out. Specific HLA alleles were associated with 18,000 or so TCR beta sequences at a false discovery rate of 0.05 in a later analysis. In a later genetic analysis, fewer N-insertions in productive TCRs were reported among donors in an Asian-associated ancestry cluster than the roughly 670-donor mean. Most TCR sequences were seen in very few donors, while some public TCRs were found in many individuals. A few of the identified cytomegalovirus-associated TCR beta chains were confirmed in vitro to be specific for cytomegalovirus antigens. Only TCR beta chains were sequenced in this cohort, and the absence of alpha or paired-chain data limited detectable features. According to a later analysis, parvovirus B19, influenza, CMV and Epstein-Barr virus appeared linked to several top co-occurrence clusters. Strong co-occurrence of HLA alleles, especially DR and DQ, made assigning TCR associations to individual alleles difficult. The study listed 150 to 200 TCR beta chains as associated with cytomegalovirus. Compared with equally common non-associated chains, HLA-associated TCR beta chains in a later analysis were more clonally expanded and had lower generation probabilities. Because counts were too low, 15 to 20 rarely observed V segments, including chromosome 9 orphons, were left out of the earlier analysis of about 620 of the donors. Because HLA typing was missing for some donors at each locus, association tests included only the typed subset.

The clonotype comes from a girl aged 2-10 years in good health and CMV-seronegative. The sequence joins TRBV12-5 to TRBJ1-2; the D gene is perhaps TRBD1, on 6 matching bases. The sequencing input was PBMCs. CDR3 sequence: CASGLVGTYYGYTF. The nucleotide sequence reads as follows: TGTGCTAGTGGTTTGGTAGGGACATACTATGGCTACACCTTC.